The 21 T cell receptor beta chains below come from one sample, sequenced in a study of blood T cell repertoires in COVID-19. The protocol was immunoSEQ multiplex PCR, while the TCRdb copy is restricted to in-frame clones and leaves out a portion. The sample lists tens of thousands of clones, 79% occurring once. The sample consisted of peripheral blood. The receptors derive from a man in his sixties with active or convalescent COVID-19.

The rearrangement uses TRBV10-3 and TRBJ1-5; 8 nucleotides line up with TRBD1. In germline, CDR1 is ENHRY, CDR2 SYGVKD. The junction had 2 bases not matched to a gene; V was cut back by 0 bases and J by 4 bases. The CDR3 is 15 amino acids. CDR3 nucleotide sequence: TGTGCCATCAGTGAGTCGGACAGGGAGAATCAGCCCCAGCATTTT. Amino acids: CAISESDRENQPQHF.

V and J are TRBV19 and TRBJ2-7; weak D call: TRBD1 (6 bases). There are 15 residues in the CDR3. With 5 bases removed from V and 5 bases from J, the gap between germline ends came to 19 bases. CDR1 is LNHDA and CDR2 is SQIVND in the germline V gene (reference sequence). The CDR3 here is CASSQTLTGTHEQYF. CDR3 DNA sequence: TGTGCCAGTAGTCAAACCCTTACAGGGACCCACGAGCAGTACTTC.

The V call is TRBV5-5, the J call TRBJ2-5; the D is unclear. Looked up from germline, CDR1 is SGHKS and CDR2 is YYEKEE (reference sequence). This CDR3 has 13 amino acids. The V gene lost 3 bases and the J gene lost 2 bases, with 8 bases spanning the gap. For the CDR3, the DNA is TGTGCCAGCAGCTACGACTGGCAAGAGACCCAGTACTTC. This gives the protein CASSYDWQETQYF.

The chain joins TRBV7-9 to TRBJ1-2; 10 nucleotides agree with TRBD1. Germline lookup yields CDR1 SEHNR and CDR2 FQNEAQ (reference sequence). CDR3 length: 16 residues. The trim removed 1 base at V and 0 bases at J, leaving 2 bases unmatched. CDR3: CASSLEGTGANYGYTF. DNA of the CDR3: TGTGCCAGCAGCTTAGAGGGGACAGGGGCTAACTATGGCTACACCTTC.

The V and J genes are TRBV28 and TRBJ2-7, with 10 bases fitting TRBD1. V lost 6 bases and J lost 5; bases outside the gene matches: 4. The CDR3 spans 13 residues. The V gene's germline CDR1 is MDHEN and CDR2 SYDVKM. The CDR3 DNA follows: TGTGCCAGCAGCAAGGGACAGGGGAACGAGCAGTACTTC. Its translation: CASSKGQGNEQYF.

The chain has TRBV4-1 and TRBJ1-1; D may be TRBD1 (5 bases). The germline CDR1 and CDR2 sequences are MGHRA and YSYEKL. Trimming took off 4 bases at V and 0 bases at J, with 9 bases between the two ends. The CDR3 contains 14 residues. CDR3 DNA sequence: TGCGCCAGCAGCCCTTCGACAGTGAACACTGAAGCTTTCTTT. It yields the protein CASSPSTVNTEAFF.

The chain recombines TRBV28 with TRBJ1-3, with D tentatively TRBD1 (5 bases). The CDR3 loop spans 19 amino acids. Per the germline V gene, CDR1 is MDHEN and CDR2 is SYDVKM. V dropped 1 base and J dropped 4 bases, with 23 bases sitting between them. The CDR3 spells CASSLSQGRVGGVGNTIYF. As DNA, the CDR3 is TGTGCCAGCAGTTTATCCCAAGGAAGGGTAGGAGGGGTCGGAAACACCATATATTTT.

CDR3 sequence: CASSEQGNLSGNTIYF. The CDR3 region has the DNA TGTGCCAGCAGTGAACAGGGGAATCTCTCTGGAAACACCATATATTTT. J is TRBJ1-3 and V is TRBV6-1, with D maybe TRBD1 (6 bases). Germline lookup yields CDR1 MNHNS and CDR2 SASEGT. CDR3 length: 16 residues. Trimming pared 2 bases from V and 0 bases from J, leaving 11 bases between.

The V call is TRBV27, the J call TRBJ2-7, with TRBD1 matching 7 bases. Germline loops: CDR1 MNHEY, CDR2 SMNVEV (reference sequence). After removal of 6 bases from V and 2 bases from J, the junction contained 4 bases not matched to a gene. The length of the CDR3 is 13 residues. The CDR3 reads CASSTTGTYEQYF. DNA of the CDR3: TGTGCCAGCAGCACGACAGGGACCTACGAGCAGTACTTC.

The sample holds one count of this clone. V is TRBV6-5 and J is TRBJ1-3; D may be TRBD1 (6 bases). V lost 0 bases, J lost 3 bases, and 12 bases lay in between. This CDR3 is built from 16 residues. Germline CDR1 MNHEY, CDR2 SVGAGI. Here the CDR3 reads CASSYSWGQVGNTIYF. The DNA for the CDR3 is TGTGCCAGCAGTTACTCTTGGGGGCAGGTTGGAAACACCATATATTTT.

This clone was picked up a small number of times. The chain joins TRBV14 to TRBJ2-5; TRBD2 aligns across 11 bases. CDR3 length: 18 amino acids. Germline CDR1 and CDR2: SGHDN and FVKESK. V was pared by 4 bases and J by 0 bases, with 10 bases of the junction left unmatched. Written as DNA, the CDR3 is TGTGCCAGCAGCCGTACTAGCGGGGGCGTTTGGTACCAAGAGACCCAGTACTTC. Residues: CASSRTSGGVWYQETQYF.

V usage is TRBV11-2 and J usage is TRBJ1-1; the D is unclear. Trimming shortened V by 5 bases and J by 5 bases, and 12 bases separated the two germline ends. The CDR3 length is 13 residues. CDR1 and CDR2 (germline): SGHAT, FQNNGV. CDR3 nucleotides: TGTGCCAGCAGCCCCGAGTACCGGACTGAAGCTTTCTTT. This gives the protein CASSPEYRTEAFF.

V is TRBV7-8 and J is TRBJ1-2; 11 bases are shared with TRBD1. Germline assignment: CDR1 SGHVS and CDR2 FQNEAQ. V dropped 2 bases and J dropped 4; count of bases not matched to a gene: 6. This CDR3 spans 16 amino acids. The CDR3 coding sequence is TGTGCCAGCAGCTTAAGTTTGGGGACAGGGGGCTATGGCTACACCTTC. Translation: CASSLSLGTGGYGYTF. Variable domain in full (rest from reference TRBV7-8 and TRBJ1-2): GAGVSQSPRYKVAKRGQDVALRCDPISGHVSLFWYQQALGQGPEFLTYFQNEAQLDKSGLPSDRFFAERPEGSVSTLKIQRTQQEDSAVYLCASSLSLGTGGYGYTFGSGTRLTVV.

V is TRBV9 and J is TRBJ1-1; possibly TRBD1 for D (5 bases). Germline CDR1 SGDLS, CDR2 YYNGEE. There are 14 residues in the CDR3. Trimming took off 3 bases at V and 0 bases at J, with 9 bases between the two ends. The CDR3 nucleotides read TGTGCCAGCAGCGCTCGACAGATGAACACTGAAGCTTTCTTT. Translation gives CASSARQMNTEAFF.

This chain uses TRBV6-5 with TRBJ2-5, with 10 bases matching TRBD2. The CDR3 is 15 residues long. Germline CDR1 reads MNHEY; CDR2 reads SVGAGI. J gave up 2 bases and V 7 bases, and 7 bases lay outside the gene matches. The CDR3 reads CASKSGGAVQETQYF. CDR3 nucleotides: TGTGCCAGCAAAAGCGGGGGGGCGGTGCAAGAGACCCAGTACTTC.

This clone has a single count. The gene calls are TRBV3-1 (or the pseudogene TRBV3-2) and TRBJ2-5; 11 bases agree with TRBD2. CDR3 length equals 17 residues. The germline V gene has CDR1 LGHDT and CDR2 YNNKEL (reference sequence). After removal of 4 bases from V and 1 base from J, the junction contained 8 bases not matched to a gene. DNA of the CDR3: TGTGCCAGCAGCCTGTTAAAGACTAGCGGGGCCCAAGAGACCCAGTACTTC. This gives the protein CASSLLKTSGAQETQYF.

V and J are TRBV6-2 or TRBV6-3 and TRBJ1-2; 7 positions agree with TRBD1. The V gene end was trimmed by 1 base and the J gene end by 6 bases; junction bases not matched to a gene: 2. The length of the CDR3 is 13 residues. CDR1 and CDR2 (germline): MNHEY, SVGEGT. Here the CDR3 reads CASSYYRGNGYTF. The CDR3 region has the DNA TGTGCCAGCAGTTACTACAGGGGCAATGGCTACACCTTC.

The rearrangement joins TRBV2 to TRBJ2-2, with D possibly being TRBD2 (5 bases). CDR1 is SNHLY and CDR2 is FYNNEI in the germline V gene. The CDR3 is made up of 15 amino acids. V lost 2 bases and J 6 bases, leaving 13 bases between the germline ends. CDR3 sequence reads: CASSETRGDSGELFF. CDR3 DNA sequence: TGTGCCAGCAGTGAAACTAGAGGTGATTCCGGGGAGCTGTTTTTT.

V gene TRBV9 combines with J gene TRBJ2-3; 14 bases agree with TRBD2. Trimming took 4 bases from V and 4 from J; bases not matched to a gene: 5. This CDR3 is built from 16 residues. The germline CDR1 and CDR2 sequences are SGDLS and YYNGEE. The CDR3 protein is CASSWGTSGGPDTQYF. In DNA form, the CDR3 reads TGTGCCAGCAGCTGGGGGACTAGCGGGGGCCCAGATACGCAGTATTTT.

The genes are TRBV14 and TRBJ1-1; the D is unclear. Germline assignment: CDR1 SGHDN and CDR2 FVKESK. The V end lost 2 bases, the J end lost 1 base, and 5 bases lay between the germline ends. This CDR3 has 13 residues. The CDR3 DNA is TGTGCCAGCAGCCAAAACAGGAACACTGAAGCTTTCTTT. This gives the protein CASSQNRNTEAFF.

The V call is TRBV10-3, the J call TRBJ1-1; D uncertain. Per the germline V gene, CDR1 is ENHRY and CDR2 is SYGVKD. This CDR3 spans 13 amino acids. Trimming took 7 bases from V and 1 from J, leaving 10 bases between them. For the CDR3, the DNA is TGTGCCATCAAAGAGGGCTGGAACACTGAAGCTTTCTTT. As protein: CAIKEGWNTEAFF.